The next 21 T cell receptor beta chains were all read from a single sample in a study of identical twins. TCRdb re-analysed the 5' RACE reads in MiXCR, keeping a single row per CDR3 protein. The sample lists 500,000 or so distinct CDR3 sequences, approximately 14% occurring once. These same data were also listed under a study on yellow fever vaccine responses in identical twins.

Specimen: CD4+ T cells sorted from blood. These receptor sequences come from a woman aged 18 to 35 in good health.

Only a few counts were recorded for this clonotype. As DNA, the CDR3 is TGCGCCAGCAGCAGGACCGCCGGGACACTAGACTACGAGCAGTACTTC. It encodes CASSRTAGTLDYEQYF. V is TRBV5-1 and J is TRBJ2-7; D might be TRBD1 (6 bases). The germline CDR1 and CDR2 sequences are SGHRS and YFSETQ. There are 16 residues in the CDR3. The V end was cut by 4 bases, the J end by 3 bases, with 20 bases between.

In this sample, this clonotype turned up a few times. The chain combines TRBV7-2 with TRBJ1-1; D not certain. CDR1 and CDR2 (germline): SGHTA, FQGNSA. V lost 0 bases and J lost 4, with 12 bases in between. This CDR3 contains 15 residues. In DNA form, the CDR3 reads TGTGCCAGCAGCTTAGCGCTGGCGGGGAGCACTGAAGCTTTCTTT. Its translation: CASSLALAGSTEAFF.

The chain combines TRBV10-3 with TRBJ2-1, with TRBD2 matching 13 bases. CDR1 is ENHRY and CDR2 is SYGVKD in the germline V gene. This CDR3 is built from 15 residues. V lost 7 bases and J lost 7; bases outside the gene matches: 7. The DNA for the CDR3 is TGTGCCATCACCCCGGGACTAGCGGGACGGAATGAGCAGTTCTTC. Encoded protein: CAITPGLAGRNEQFF.

This clonotype was seen only a few times. The chain links TRBV20-1 to TRBJ2-1; no reliable D call. V was trimmed by 1 base and J by 7 bases, leaving 14 bases between them. CDR1 and CDR2 (germline): DFQATT, SNEGSKA (reference sequence). The CDR3 has 14 residues. The CDR3: CSARVPSSRNEQFF. The CDR3 nucleotides are TGCAGTGCTAGAGTTCCCTCCTCGCGGAATGAGCAGTTCTTC.

A word on this clonotype: Its ends do not fully match the called genes, so a read error is possible. The chain couples TRBV29-1 to TRBJ2-7; D is perhaps TRBD2 (7 bases). The CDR3 covers 13 residues. CDR1 is SQVTM, CDR2 ANQGSEA, per germline. For the CDR3, the DNA is TGCAGCGCCTCGTCGGGGGGCTCCGACGAGCAGTACTTC. Its translation is CSASSGGSDEQYF.

This clonotype has only a few counts. The V gene is TRBV6-1, the J gene TRBJ1-5, with D possibly being TRBD1 (6 bases). CDR1 and CDR2 from the germline V gene are MNHNS and SASEGT. Trimming left V 6 bases short and J 0 bases short, with 6 bases between. The CDR3 length is 13 residues. DNA of the CDR3: TGTGCCAGCAGGGACAGTAGCAATCAGCCCCAGCATTTT. It codes for CASRDSSNQPQHF.

This sequence joins TRBV12-3 or TRBV12-4 and TRBJ2-1, with TRBD1 as a possible D gene (6 bases). V lost 5 bases to trimming and J lost 2 bases, with 16 bases between them. The CDR3 runs to 16 residues. CDR3 sequence: CASSRATGVTYNEQFF. CDR3 coding DNA: TGTGCCAGCAGTCGTGCGACAGGTGTAACCTACAATGAGCAGTTCTTC.

This clonotype occurred many times. This chain connects TRBV27 to TRBJ2-1, with 10 bases fitting TRBD2. Germline V gene data show CDR1 as MNHEY and CDR2 as SMNVEV (reference sequence). The CDR3 extends over 16 amino acids. V lost 3 bases, J lost 3 bases, and 5 bases stayed unmatched. The CDR3 sequence: CASSFLGLALYNEQFF. The CDR3 DNA reads TGTGCCAGCAGTTTTTTGGGACTAGCGCTCTACAATGAGCAGTTCTTC.

This clonotype was counted ten times or more. The gene calls are TRBV3-1 and TRBJ1-1, with 8 bases matching TRBD1. J gave up 5 bases and V 7 bases, and 6 bases lay outside the gene matches. This CDR3 contains 13 residues. Germline CDR1 is LGHDT and CDR2 is YNNKEL (reference sequence). The DNA for the CDR3 is TGTGCCAGCACCCAGGGGGCAAGGACTGAAGCTTTCTTT. This translates into CASTQGARTEAFF.

V gene TRBV5-1 combines with J gene TRBJ2-7; D might be TRBD1 or TRBD2, each matching 6 bases. In germline, CDR1 is SGHRS, CDR2 YFSETQ. Trimming took off 6 bases at V and 6 bases at J, with 13 bases between the two ends. There are 12 residues in the CDR3. CDR3 nucleotides: TGCGCCAGCACAGGAGGGGGAGGCGAGCAGTACTTC. Protein product: CASTGGGGEQYF.

This clonotype has only a few counts. The chain couples TRBV27 to TRBJ2-7; TRBD2 matches at 7 bases. The CDR3 covers 12 residues. Unmatched junction bases numbered 6, after V lost 10 bases and J lost 3 bases. Germline values: CDR1 MNHEY, CDR2 SMNVEV (reference sequence). CDR3 in DNA: TGTGCCAACACTAGCGCGCACTACGAGCAGTACTTC. Its translation: CANTSAHYEQYF.

This clonotype was found a few times. This chain links TRBV5-1 with TRBJ2-2, with D perhaps assigned TRBD1 or TRBD2 (5 bases each). Trimming removed 6 bases from V and 0 bases from J, with 15 bases in between. This CDR3 is built from 16 residues. Germline V gene data show CDR1 as SGHRS and CDR2 as YFSETQ. Here the CDR3 DNA reads TGCGCCAGCACCCTAACGGGGCTTGCGAACACCGGGGAGCTGTTTTTT. Encoded protein: CASTLTGLANTGELFF.

V gene TRBV15 combines with J gene TRBJ2-2; no firm D call. The CDR3 length is 13 residues. CDR1 is LNHNV and CDR2 is YYDKDF in the germline V gene (reference sequence). The ends were cut back, 0 bases at V and 6 bases at J, with 5 bases in the middle. CDR3 DNA: TGTGCCACCAGCAGAGATAAATCCGGGGAGCTGTTTTTT. Translated: CATSRDKSGELFF.

Many counts were recorded for this clonotype. The DNA of the CDR3 is TGCGCCAGCAGCCAGGGACAGTCCGAAGAGACCCAGTACTTC. Protein sequence: CASSQGQSEETQYF. This rearrangement joins TRBV4-3 to TRBJ2-5; 7 bases map to TRBD1. J lost 3 bases, V lost 3 bases, and 4 bases had no gene match. The CDR3 consists of 14 residues. Looked up from germline, CDR1 is LGHNA and CDR2 is YSLEER.

This clonotype came up many times. The chain combines TRBV20-1 with TRBJ2-1; the D is unclear. CDR3 length equals 13 residues. V lost 2 bases, J lost 4 bases, and 9 bases lay in between. The germline V gene has CDR1 DFQATT and CDR2 SNEGSKA (reference sequence). The DNA for the CDR3 is TGCAGTGCTAGATCCTCAGCTTACAATGAGCAGTTCTTC. It specifies CSARSSAYNEQFF.

This clonotype was counted only a few times. The CDR3 coding sequence is TGTGCCAGCAGCCCCGGGACAGAAGGTGGCTACACCTTC. Translated: CASSPGTEGGYTF. V is TRBV7-3 and J is TRBJ1-2; 7 bases are shared with TRBD1. Germline CDR1 and CDR2: SGHTA and FQGTGA. V gave up 5 bases and J gave up 7 bases; unmatched junction bases: 7. This CDR3 has 13 residues. Supplemented by reference TRBV7-3 and TRBJ1-2, the full variable domain reads GAGVSQTPSNKVTEKGKYVELRCDPISGHTALYWYRQSLGQGPEFLIYFQGTGAADDSGLPNDRFFAVRPEGSVSTLKIQRTERGDSAVYLCASSPGTEGGYTFGSGTRLTVV.

This clonotype was seen only a few times. This chain joins TRBV15 and TRBJ2-5; D unclear. Germline V gene data show CDR1 as LNHNV and CDR2 as YYDKDF (reference sequence). This CDR3 region has 16 residues. Trimming removed 2 bases from V and 5 bases from J, with 18 bases in between. This CDR3 reads CATSRTDGFLGETQYF. DNA of the CDR3: TGTGCCACCAGCAGAACGGACGGATTCTTAGGGGAGACCCAGTACTTC.

The V and J genes are TRBV5-1 and TRBJ1-6; D gene unclear. The germline gives CDR1 SGHRS, CDR2 YFSETQ. The CDR3 consists of 14 residues. V gave up 3 bases and J gave up 7 bases, with 11 bases separating them. The CDR3 DNA follows: TGCGCCAGCAGCTCGGAACGGATAAATTCACCCCTCCACTTT. Translating gives CASSSERINSPLHF.

The table lists this clonotype with a few counts. The chain recombines TRBV20-1 with TRBJ2-1; TRBD1 matches at 11 bases. J was trimmed by 9 bases and V by 7 bases; bases with no gene match: 11. The germline V gene has CDR1 DFQATT and CDR2 SNEGSKA (reference sequence). The CDR3 covers 14 residues. The CDR3 nucleotides are TGCAGTGTCCTGGACAGGGGGCGCACTGGTGAGCAGTTCTTC. Protein: CSVLDRGRTGEQFF.

The J gene is TRBJ2-5, the V gene TRBV15; TRBD1 agrees at 10 bases. Per the germline V gene, CDR1 is LNHNV and CDR2 is YYDKDF (reference sequence). V shed 0 bases and J 4 bases; nucleotides not matched to a gene: 8. This CDR3 has 17 amino acids. CDR3 protein: CATSRDILRDRGETQYF. The CDR3 bases are TGTGCCACCAGCAGAGATATCCTTAGGGACAGGGGAGAGACCCAGTACTTC.

This clonotype has ten or more counts. The chain combines TRBV20-1 with TRBJ2-2; D remains ambiguous. The germline CDR1 and CDR2 sequences are DFQATT and SNEGSKA (reference sequence). This CDR3 comprises 11 residues. Trimming took off 5 bases at V and 6 bases at J, with 7 bases between the two ends. This chain's CDR3 is CSAGVAGELFF. The CDR3 bases are TGCAGTGCTGGGGTGGCCGGGGAGCTGTTTTTT.